A selection of T cell receptor beta chains follows, all from one sample in a study of tumor-infiltrating lymphocytes in oesophageal squamous cell carcinoma. MiXCR, run by TCRdb on the PCR reads, gives a single entry per CDR3 protein. The sample includes about 22,000 distinct CDR3 sequences, around 34% of them seen just once. Specimen: esophageal tumor tissue. The receptors were sampled from a female donor with esophageal squamous cell carcinoma. Both conserved end residues are part of each CDR3. Fields, in order: V gene, J gene, D gene, clone size, CDR3 DNA, CDR3 protein. D genes are given only for firm matches. Not every row has a clone size; where given, it reads once, few, many or a size class.

v_gene: TRBV12-3/TRBV12-4; j_gene: TRBJ2-3; d_gene: -; abundance: many; CDR3nt: TGTGCCAGCAGCAGGGCAGACTTAGACGGGGAGCTGTATTTT; CDR3aa: CASSRADLDGELYF
v_gene: TRBV20-1; j_gene: TRBJ2-5; d_gene: TRBD2; abundance: once; CDR3nt: TGCAGTCCCACTCCAGCGGGACTCCAAGAGACCCAGTACTTC; CDR3aa: CSPTPAGLQETQYF
v_gene: TRBV7-6; j_gene: TRBJ2-3; d_gene: -; abundance: few; CDR3nt: TGTGCCAGCAGCATAGCAGGTTCTAGCACAGATACGCAGTATTTT; CDR3aa: CASSIAGSSTDTQYF
v_gene: TRBV28; j_gene: TRBJ2-7; d_gene: TRBD2; abundance: many; CDR3nt: TGTGCCAGCAGCGCCCGGGGGTTAGCGGGAGGCTACGAGCAGTACTTC; CDR3aa: CASSARGLAGGYEQYF
v_gene: TRBV7-6; j_gene: TRBJ2-5; d_gene: TRBD1; abundance: -; CDR3nt: TGTGCCAGCAGCTTAGGGGGACAGGGGACCCAGTACTTC; CDR3aa: CASSLGGQGTQYF
v_gene: TRBV10-1; j_gene: TRBJ2-2; d_gene: -; abundance: many; CDR3nt: TGCGCCAGCAGCCGGGACCTGAGTACCGGGGAGCTGTTTTTT; CDR3aa: CASSRDLSTGELFF
v_gene: TRBV7-3; j_gene: TRBJ2-3; d_gene: -; abundance: medium-sized; CDR3nt: TGTGCCAGCAGCCCCAAGCCCACAGATACGCAGTATTTT; CDR3aa: CASSPKPTDTQYF
v_gene: TRBV20-1; j_gene: TRBJ1-2; d_gene: -; abundance: -; CDR3nt: TGCAGTGCTAGAGTTCCTAACTATGGCTACACCTTC; CDR3aa: CSARVPNYGYTF
v_gene: TRBV7-8; j_gene: TRBJ2-7; d_gene: TRBD1; abundance: medium-sized; CDR3nt: TGTGCCAGCAGCTTTCGGGGACAGGGGAGGATCGAGCAGTACTTC; CDR3aa: CASSFRGQGRIEQYF
v_gene: TRBV6-1; j_gene: TRBJ1-4; d_gene: -; abundance: many; CDR3nt: TGTGCCAGCAGTGAAGCGCGGGGAAGGGGTCGGGAAAAACTGTTTTTT; CDR3aa: CASSEARGRGREKLFF
v_gene: TRBV5-6; j_gene: TRBJ2-1; d_gene: TRBD2; abundance: -; CDR3nt: TGTGCCAGCAGCTTGGCGCTAGCGGCCGCCTCCTACAATGAGCAGTTCTTC; CDR3aa: CASSLALAAASYNEQFF
v_gene: TRBV7-2; j_gene: TRBJ2-7; d_gene: -; abundance: -; CDR3nt: TGTGCCAGCAGCATGGGATCTTCCACCTCCTACGAGCAGTACTTC; CDR3aa: CASSMGSSTSYEQYF
v_gene: TRBV7-2; j_gene: TRBJ1-5; d_gene: -; abundance: once; CDR3nt: TGTGCCAGCAGCTTAGATGTTCGTCGGGGAGCCCAGCCCCAGCATTTT; CDR3aa: CASSLDVRRGAQPQHF
v_gene: TRBV20-1; j_gene: TRBJ2-7; d_gene: -; abundance: -; CDR3nt: TGCAGTGCAGCAGGGGGGGCAGATCCTTACGAGCAGTACTTC; CDR3aa: CSAAGGADPYEQYF
v_gene: TRBV7-2; j_gene: TRBJ2-6; d_gene: -; abundance: medium-sized; CDR3nt: TGTGCCAGCAGCCCAATTGGGGCCAACGTCCTGACTTTC; CDR3aa: CASSPIGANVLTF
v_gene: TRBV18; j_gene: TRBJ1-2; d_gene: TRBD1; abundance: many; CDR3nt: TGTGCCAGCTCACCAGCTAAGGGACAGGTCTCAGGCTACACCTTC; CDR3aa: CASSPAKGQVSGYTF
v_gene: TRBV9; j_gene: TRBJ2-3; d_gene: -; abundance: -; CDR3nt: TGTGCCAGCAGCGTAGGAATTGGGTGGGATAGCACAGATACGCAGTATTTT; CDR3aa: CASSVGIGWDSTDTQYF
v_gene: TRBV7-4; j_gene: TRBJ1-4; d_gene: -; abundance: -; CDR3nt: TGTGCCAGCAGCTTAAGGATTGGTGAAAAACTGTTTTTT; CDR3aa: CASSLRIGEKLFF
v_gene: TRBV24-1; j_gene: TRBJ2-2; d_gene: TRBD2; abundance: -; CDR3nt: TGTGCCACCAGCCCTGCGGGGGTCGACCCGGAGCTGTTTTTT; CDR3aa: CATSPAGVDPELFF
v_gene: TRBV6-1; j_gene: TRBJ1-5; d_gene: TRBD1; abundance: many; CDR3nt: TGTGCCAGCAGAGAGACAGGGGCCAACAATCAGCCCCAGCATTTT; CDR3aa: CASRETGANNQPQHF
v_gene: TRBV28; j_gene: TRBJ2-7; d_gene: -; abundance: many; CDR3nt: TGTGCCAGCAGTTTCGGGTTATCCTACGAGCAGTACTTC; CDR3aa: CASSFGLSYEQYF
v_gene: TRBV6-1; j_gene: TRBJ2-7; d_gene: TRBD2; abundance: once; CDR3nt: TGTGCCAGCTGGAAGGGACTACTCTACGAGCAGTACTTC; CDR3aa: CASWKGLLYEQYF
v_gene: TRBV11-1; j_gene: TRBJ2-2; d_gene: -; abundance: -; CDR3nt: TGTGCCAGCCTCGGGGGCTTGAGAACCGGGGAGCTGTTTTTT; CDR3aa: CASLGGLRTGELFF
v_gene: TRBV11-2; j_gene: TRBJ2-1; d_gene: TRBD2; abundance: medium-sized; CDR3nt: TGTGCCAGCAGCCCACAACGACTAGCGAACAATGAGCAGTTCTTC; CDR3aa: CASSPQRLANNEQFF
v_gene: TRBV6-1; j_gene: TRBJ2-7; d_gene: TRBD2; abundance: many; CDR3nt: TGTGCCAGCAAGGGGGGTGGGACTAGCGGTTCTCGGGAGCAGTACTTC; CDR3aa: CASKGGGTSGSREQYF
v_gene: TRBV12-3/TRBV12-4; j_gene: TRBJ1-1; d_gene: -; abundance: many; CDR3nt: TGTGCCAGCAGTACCGACGGCATGAACACTGAAGCTTTCTTT; CDR3aa: CASSTDGMNTEAFF
v_gene: TRBV7-9; j_gene: TRBJ2-7; d_gene: -; abundance: -; CDR3nt: TGTGCCAGCAGCTTAGTGTCCGGGAGCTCCTACGAGCAGTACTTC; CDR3aa: CASSLVSGSSYEQYF
v_gene: TRBV6-1; j_gene: TRBJ2-6; d_gene: -; abundance: -; CDR3nt: -; CDR3aa: CASRESVGIFRAVLRF
v_gene: TRBV19; j_gene: TRBJ1-2; d_gene: -; abundance: many; CDR3nt: TGTGCCAGTAGGGGCCAGGCCCAGCCTAACTATGGCTACACCTTC; CDR3aa: CASRGQAQPNYGYTF
v_gene: TRBV7-2; j_gene: TRBJ1-1; d_gene: -; abundance: -; CDR3nt: TGTGCCAGCAGTTCTTATGGGGAGGCTAGCACTGAAGCTTTCTTT; CDR3aa: CASSSYGEASTEAFF
v_gene: TRBV11-2; j_gene: TRBJ2-7; d_gene: -; abundance: many; CDR3nt: TGTGCCAGCAGCAGACCGGGACTCTACGAGCAGTACTTC; CDR3aa: CASSRPGLYEQYF
v_gene: TRBV4-2; j_gene: TRBJ2-6; d_gene: TRBD1; abundance: many; CDR3nt: TGTGCCAGCAGCCCGGGACAGTCTGGGGCCAACGTCCTGACTTTC; CDR3aa: CASSPGQSGANVLTF
v_gene: TRBV3-1; j_gene: TRBJ1-4; d_gene: -; abundance: -; CDR3nt: TGTGCCAGCAGCCAACCAGGGGAGAATGAAAAACTGTTTTTT; CDR3aa: CASSQPGENEKLFF
v_gene: TRBV10-3; j_gene: TRBJ2-7; d_gene: -; abundance: many; CDR3nt: TGTGCCGTCCGGACTCAAACCCACTACGAGCAGTACTTC; CDR3aa: CAVRTQTHYEQYF